The rows below give T cell receptor beta chains drawn from one sample of a study of shared clonotypes between healthy human individuals. This table comes from immunoSEQ multiplex PCR, and its TCRdb copy is limited to in-frame clones, with some not included. The sample lists fewer than 3 million clones, around 92% occurring once. Sequencing was done on a sample of naive CD4+ T cells from PBMCs. These receptors were obtained from a man in his late teens or twenties in good health. Some clones in this sample may be carry-over from other donors' samples. Each CDR3 is given with its conserved first and last residue.

>TRBJ2-1|TRBV6-5
CASSRGHSGYNEQFF
>TRBJ2-1|TRBV7-2
CASSTRGNEQFF
>TRBJ2-7|TRBV7-8
CASSKTRRYEQYF
>TRBJ2-3|TRBV5-4
CASSPGGQTTDTQYF
>TRBJ2-3|TRBV5-4
CASSHHPPDTQYF
>TRBJ1-1|TRBV9
CASSVGQPMNTEAFF
>TRBJ1-1|TRBV6-1
CASSEAGSRNTEAFF
>TRBJ2-5|TRBV2
CASSVRQGKETQYF
>TRBJ2-5|TRBV5-1
CASSYAGTGEETQYF
>TRBJ2-5|TRBV9
CASSVRIRETQYF
>TRBJ2-1|TRBV5-1
CASSLGAGGQKEQFF
>TRBJ2-1|TRBV29-1
CSVAPRHGNEQFF
>TRBJ2-3|TRBV6-1
CASSEGMGLDTQYF
>TRBJ2-1|TRBV29-1
CSVSGQDYNEQFF
>TRBJ2-3|TRBV18
CASSTGQIPTDTQYF
>TRBJ1-5|TRBV6-6
CATRAETRQPQHF
>TRBJ1-5|TRBV28
CASSSLSGGQPQHF
>TRBJ1-2|TRBV28
CASSSVWEGYGYTF
>TRBJ2-5|TRBV13
CASSPNRNQETQYF
>TRBJ1-1|TRBV10-3
CAISAQGGGTEAFF
>TRBJ2-3|TRBV2
CASSEYTDTQYF
>TRBJ2-3|TRBV28
CASRGEDTQYF
>TRBJ2-7|TRBV9
CASSVVGGQGYEQYF
>TRBJ1-2|TRBV5-1
CASSIRGNYGYTF
>TRBJ1-2|TRBV7-3
CASSSQPSGGYTF
>TRBJ1-4|TRBV27
CASSFRVGFGEKLFF
>TRBJ2-7|TRBV7-2
CASSWDAGAGFYEQYF
>TRBJ2-7|TRBV6-6
CASRPSGSYEQYF
>TRBJ1-1|TRBV9
CASSVGTGGGQAFF
>TRBJ1-5|TRBV18
CASSARGRGESNQPQHF
>TRBJ1-1|TRBV5-1
CASRVGRGMNTEAFF
>TRBJ1-3|TRBV28
CASSPGPAIYF
>TRBJ1-1|TRBV6-6
CASRDRVEGAFF
>TRBJ2-2|TRBV6-6
CASSFGLAGTGELFF
>TRBJ1-3|TRBV28
CASSQGTGDSGNTIYF
>TRBJ2-2|TRBV6-6
CASSYPRRAPELFF
>TRBJ1-2|TRBV11-2
CASSTDSDYGYTF